This T cell receptor (beta chain) was sequenced in a study of T cell responses to AZD1222 COVID-19 vaccine. Study results and limitations: Donors were mostly white British, more females; clonal diversity possibly underestimated. Repertoires were collected only later (after the peak T cell response had occurred).

Comments on this clone: Its antigen is unknown.

The germline gives CDR1 MNHEY, CDR2 SVGAGI. The CDR3 is 15 residues long. The V end was cut by 7 bases, the J end by 8 bases, with 23 bases between. The method was immunoSEQ multiplex PCR; TCRdb's version includes in-frame clones alone and lacks a portion of them. The data hold 120,000 to 150,000 clones, with roughly 84% observed a single time. Sequencing used peripheral blood, obtained 28 days after the second AZD1222 dose. V and J are TRBV6-5 and TRBJ1-1; tentative D call: TRBD1 (5 bases). The sequence was obtained from an adult who received the AZD1222 COVID-19 vaccine. This CDR3 is CASTPDWGEFREAFF. The CDR3 DNA is TGTGCCAGCACCCCGGACTGGGGGGAATTTCGGGAAGCTTTCTTT.